The clone carrying this T cell receptor (beta chain) was recorded many times. The antigen is undetermined. This sample was taken from a study of blood T cells in healthy people across ages. General study results and limits: Roughly linearly, TCR beta diversity per million T cells fell as age increased. Possibly confounding the expanded clonotype changes was the fact that donor CMV status was unknown.

Together with a sample-barcoded 5' primer, a J-beta primer mix was included in a second PCR lasting about 7 to 11 cycles. One entry per CDR3 protein, called by TCRdb with MiXCR from the 5' RACE reads. The data contain about 570,000 distinct CDR3 sequences, 27% of them singletons. The length of the CDR3 is 15 residues. Deletions cut 7 bases from V and 4 bases from J, with 19 bases between. Germline lookup yields CDR1 SEHNR and CDR2 FQNEAQ (reference sequence). RNA extraction gave at least 5.5 micrograms of total RNA per sample. This sample also appeared in a second study, on T cells of mothers and their children.

The specimen was blood. The chain carries TRBV7-9 and TRBJ2-5, with TRBD1 as a possible D gene (6 bases). This sequence originates from a boy aged 2 to 10 in good health. The CDR3 region has the DNA TGTGCCAGCACCTCCACCAGGGGAGAACGAGAGACCCAGTACTTC. Protein product: CASTSTRGERETQYF.